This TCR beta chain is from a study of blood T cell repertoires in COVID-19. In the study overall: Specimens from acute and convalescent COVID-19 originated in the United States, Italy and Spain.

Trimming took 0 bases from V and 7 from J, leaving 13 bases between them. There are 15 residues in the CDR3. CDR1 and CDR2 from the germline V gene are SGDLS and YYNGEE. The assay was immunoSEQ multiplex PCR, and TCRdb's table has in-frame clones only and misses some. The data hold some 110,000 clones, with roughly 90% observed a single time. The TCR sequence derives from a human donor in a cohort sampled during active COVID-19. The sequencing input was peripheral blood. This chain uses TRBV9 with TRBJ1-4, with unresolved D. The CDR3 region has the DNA TGTGCCAGCAGCGTAGATTCCGGGGTCGGTGAAAAACTGTTTTTT. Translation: CASSVDSGVGEKLFF.